This T cell receptor beta chain was identified in a study of post-analysis software for immune sequencing data. Across the whole study: The disease courses spanned relapsing-remitting, secondary progressive and progressive-relapsing forms of multiple sclerosis.

Study-level results: Compared with controls, patients had more of about five TRBV segments, including TRBV5-6, TRBV5-1 and TRBV20-1. Patients with multiple sclerosis recorded significantly lower normalized Chao1 diversity than controls, the study found. Samples from one preparation batch, clustered by F measure, grouped strongly together.

The TCR beta cDNA libraries carried unique molecular identifiers. Some 500,000 cDNA molecules were obtained per 1 to 10 million input T cells. TCRdb fed the PCR reads into MiXCR, producing one record per CDR3 protein. The sample has 500,000 to 600,000 distinct CDR3 sequences, 40% to 50% seen once. For this clonotype: Its antigen is unidentified.

CDR1 MGHDK and CDR2 SYGVNS come from the germline V gene. V was clipped by 0 bases and J by 1 base, with 14 bases between them. The CDR3 spans 17 residues. The chain employs TRBV25-1 and TRBJ2-3, with D perhaps TRBD2 (5 bases). The TCR sequence derives from a girl aged 10-17 years with multiple sclerosis. The sequencing input was blood. The CDR3 is CASSEYTGGLGTDTQYF. The CDR3 region has the DNA TGTGCCAGCAGTGAATATACGGGCGGGTTGGGCACAGATACGCAGTATTTT.